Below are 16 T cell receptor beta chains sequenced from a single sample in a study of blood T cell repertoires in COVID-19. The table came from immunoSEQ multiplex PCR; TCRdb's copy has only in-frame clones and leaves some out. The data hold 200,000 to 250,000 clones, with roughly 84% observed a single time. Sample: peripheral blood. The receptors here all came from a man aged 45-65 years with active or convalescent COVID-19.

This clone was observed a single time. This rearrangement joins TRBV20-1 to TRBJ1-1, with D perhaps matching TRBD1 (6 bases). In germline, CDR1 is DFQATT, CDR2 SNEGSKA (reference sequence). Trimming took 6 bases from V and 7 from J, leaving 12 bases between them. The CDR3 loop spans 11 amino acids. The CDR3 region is CSANIQGEAFF. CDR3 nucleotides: TGCAGTGCCAACATACAGGGTGAAGCTTTCTTT.

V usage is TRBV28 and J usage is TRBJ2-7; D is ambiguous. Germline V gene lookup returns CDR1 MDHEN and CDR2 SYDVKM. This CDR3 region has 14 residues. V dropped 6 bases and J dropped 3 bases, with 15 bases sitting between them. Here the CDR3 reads CASSQGGYHYEQYF. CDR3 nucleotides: TGTGCCAGCAGCCAAGGCGGCTACCACTACGAGCAGTACTTC.

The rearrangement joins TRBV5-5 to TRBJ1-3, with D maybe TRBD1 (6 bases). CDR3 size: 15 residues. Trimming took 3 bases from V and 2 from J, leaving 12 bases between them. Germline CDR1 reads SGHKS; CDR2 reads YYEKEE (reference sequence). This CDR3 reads CASSSIGGAGNTIYF. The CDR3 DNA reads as TGTGCCAGCAGCTCAATTGGGGGCGCTGGAAACACCATATATTTT.

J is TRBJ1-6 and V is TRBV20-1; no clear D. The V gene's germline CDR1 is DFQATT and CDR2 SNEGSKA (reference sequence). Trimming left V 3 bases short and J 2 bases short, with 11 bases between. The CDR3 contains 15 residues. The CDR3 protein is CSASRQAPYNSPLHF. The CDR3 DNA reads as TGCAGTGCTAGTCGGCAGGCCCCCTATAATTCACCCCTCCACTTT.

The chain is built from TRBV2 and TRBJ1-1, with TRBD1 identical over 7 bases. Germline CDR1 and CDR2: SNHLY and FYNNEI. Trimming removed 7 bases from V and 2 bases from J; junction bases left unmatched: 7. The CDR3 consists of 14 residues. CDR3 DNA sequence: TGTGCCAGCACTGGACAGGTACCTAACACTGAAGCTTTCTTT. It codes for CASTGQVPNTEAFF.

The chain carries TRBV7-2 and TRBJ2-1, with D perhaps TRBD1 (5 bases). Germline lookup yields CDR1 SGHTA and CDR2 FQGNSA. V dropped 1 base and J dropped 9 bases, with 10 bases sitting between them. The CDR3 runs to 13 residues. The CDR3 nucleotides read TGTGCCAGCAGCTTAGTCTTAACAGGTGAGCAGTTCTTC. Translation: CASSLVLTGEQFF. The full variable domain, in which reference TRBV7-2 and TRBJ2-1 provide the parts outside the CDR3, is GAGVSQSPSNKVTEKGKDVELRCDPISGHTALYWYRQSLGQGLEFLIYFQGNSAPDKSGLPSDRFSAERTGGSVSTLTIQRTQQEDSAVYLCASSLVLTGEQFFGPGTRLTVL.

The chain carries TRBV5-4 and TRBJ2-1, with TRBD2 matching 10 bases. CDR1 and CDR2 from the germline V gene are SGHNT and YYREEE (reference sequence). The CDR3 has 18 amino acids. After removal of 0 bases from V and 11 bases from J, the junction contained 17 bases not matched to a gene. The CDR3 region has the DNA TGTGCCAGCAGCTTGGTACCTAGCGGGGGTACTCCCCCGGCCCAGCAGTTCTTC. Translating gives CASSLVPSGGTPPAQQFF.

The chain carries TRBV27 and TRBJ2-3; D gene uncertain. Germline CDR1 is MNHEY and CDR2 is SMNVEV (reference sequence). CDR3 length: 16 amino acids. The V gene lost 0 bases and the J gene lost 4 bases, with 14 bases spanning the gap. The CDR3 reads CASSLSWPDSPDTQYF. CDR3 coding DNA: TGTGCCAGCAGTTTATCTTGGCCCGACTCACCAGATACGCAGTATTTT.

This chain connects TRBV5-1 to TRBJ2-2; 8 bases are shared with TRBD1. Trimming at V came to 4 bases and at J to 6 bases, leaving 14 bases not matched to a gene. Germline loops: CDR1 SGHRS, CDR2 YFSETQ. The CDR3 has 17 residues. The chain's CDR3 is CASSGEPGGAKSGELFF. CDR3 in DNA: TGCGCCAGCAGCGGTGAGCCAGGGGGCGCTAAATCCGGGGAGCTGTTTTTT. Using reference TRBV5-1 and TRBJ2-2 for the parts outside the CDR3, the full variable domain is KAGVTQTPRYLIKTRGQQVTLSCSPISGHRSVSWYQQTPGQGLQFLFEYFSETQRNKGNFPGRFSGRQFSNSRSEMNVSTLELGDSALYLCASSGEPGGAKSGELFFGEGSRLTVL.

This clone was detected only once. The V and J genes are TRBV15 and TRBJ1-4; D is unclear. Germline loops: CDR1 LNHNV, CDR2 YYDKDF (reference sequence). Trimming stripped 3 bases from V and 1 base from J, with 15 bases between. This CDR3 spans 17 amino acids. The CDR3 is CATSSPGSARTNEKLFF. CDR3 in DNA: TGTGCCACCAGCAGCCCCGGGTCGGCTAGAACTAATGAAAAACTGTTTTTT.

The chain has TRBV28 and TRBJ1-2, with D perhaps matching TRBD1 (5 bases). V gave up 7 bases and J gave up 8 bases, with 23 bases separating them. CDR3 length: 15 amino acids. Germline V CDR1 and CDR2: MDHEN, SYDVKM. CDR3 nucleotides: TGTGCCAGCAACCCCCTCCCGTCGGGGGTGAGCGGCTACACCTTC. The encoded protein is CASNPLPSGVSGYTF.

This chain's CDR3 is CASSDGGTGGATNEKLFF. The CDR3 region has the DNA TGTGCCAGCAGTGACGGGGGGACAGGGGGCGCAACTAATGAAAAACTGTTTTTT. This chain connects TRBV6-4 to TRBJ1-4; TRBD1 matches 12 bases. V was pared by 2 bases and J by 0 bases, with 4 bases of the junction left unmatched. Germline loops: CDR1 MRHNA, CDR2 SNTAGT. The length of the CDR3 is 18 residues.

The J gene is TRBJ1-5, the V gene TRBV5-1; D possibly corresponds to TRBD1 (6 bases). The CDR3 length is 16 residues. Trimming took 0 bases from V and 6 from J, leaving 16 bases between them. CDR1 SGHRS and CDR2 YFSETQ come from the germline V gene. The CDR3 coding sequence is TGCGCCAGCAGCTTGGAAGGCAGGGGAGATGGTCAGCCCCAGCATTTT. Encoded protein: CASSLEGRGDGQPQHF.

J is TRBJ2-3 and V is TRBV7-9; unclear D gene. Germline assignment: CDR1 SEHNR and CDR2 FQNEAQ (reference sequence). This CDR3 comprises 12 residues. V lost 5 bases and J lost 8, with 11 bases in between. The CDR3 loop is CASSPGRSTQYF. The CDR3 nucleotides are TGTGCCAGCAGCCCCGGTAGGAGTACGCAGTATTTT. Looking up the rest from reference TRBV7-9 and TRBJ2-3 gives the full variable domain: DTGVSQNPRHKITKRGQNVTFRCDPISEHNRLYWYRQTLGQGPEFLTYFQNEAQLEKSRLLSDRFSAERPKGSFSTLEIQRTEQGDSAMYLCASSPGRSTQYFGPGTRLTVL.

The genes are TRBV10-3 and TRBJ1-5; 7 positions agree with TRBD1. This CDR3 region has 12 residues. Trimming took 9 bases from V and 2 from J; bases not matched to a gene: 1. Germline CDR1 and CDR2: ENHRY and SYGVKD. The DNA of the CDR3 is TGTGCCATTGGACAGGGCAATCAGCCCCAGCATTTT. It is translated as CAIGQGNQPQHF.

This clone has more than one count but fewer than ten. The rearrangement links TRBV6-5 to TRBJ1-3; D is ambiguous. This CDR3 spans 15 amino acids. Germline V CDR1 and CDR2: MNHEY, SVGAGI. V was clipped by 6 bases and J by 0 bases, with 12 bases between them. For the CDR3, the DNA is TGTGCCAGCAGGGCCAGTGGCCACTCTGGAAACACCATATATTTT. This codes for CASRASGHSGNTIYF.